This T cell receptor beta chain was captured in a study of cytomegalovirus exposure and HLA in healthy donors. Primers: 60 Vbeta forward and 13 Jbeta reverse. This table comes from immunoSEQ multiplex PCR, and its TCRdb copy is limited to in-frame clones, with some not included. The sample comprises over 95,000 clones, roughly 76% of which are singletons, and about 2% rests with the top ten. The V and J ends lost 0 bases and 7 bases respectively, with 5 bases between them. Per the germline V gene, CDR1 is SGHRS and CDR2 is YFSETQ. CDR3 size: 12 residues. The sample holds one count of this clone. The sample consisted of PBMCs. The V and J genes are TRBV5-1 and TRBJ2-1; D gene uncertain. The sequence was collected from a middle-aged man in good health and CMV-seronegative. The CDR3 loop reads CASSLDTNEQFF. Written as DNA, the CDR3 is TGCGCCAGCAGCTTGGACACAAATGAGCAGTTCTTC.